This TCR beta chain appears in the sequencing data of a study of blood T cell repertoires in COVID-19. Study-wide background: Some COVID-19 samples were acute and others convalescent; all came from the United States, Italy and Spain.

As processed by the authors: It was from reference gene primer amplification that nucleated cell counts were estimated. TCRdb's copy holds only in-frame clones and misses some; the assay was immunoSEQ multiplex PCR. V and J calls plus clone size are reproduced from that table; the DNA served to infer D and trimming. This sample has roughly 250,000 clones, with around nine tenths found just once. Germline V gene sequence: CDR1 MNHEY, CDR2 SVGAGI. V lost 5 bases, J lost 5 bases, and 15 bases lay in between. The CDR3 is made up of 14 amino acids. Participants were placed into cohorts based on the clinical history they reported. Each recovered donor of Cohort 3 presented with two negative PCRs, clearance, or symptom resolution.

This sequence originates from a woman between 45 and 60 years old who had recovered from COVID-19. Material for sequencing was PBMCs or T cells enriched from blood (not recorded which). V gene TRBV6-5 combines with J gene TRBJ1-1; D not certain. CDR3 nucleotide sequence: TGTGCCAGCAGTCCCGGACGGGGAGAAACTGAAGCTTTCTTT. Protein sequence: CASSPGRGETEAFF.